One sample yielded the 24 T cell receptor beta chains listed below, sequenced in a study of regulatory T cells in long-lasting Graves disease. TCR beta libraries were built with iRepertoire HTBI primers and Arm-PCR of CDR3 regions. From the multiplex PCR reads, TCRdb called clonotypes with MiXCR, one entry per CDR3 protein. The profile shows approximately 350,000 distinct CDR3 sequences, 16% of them singletons. Time point denoted: newly diagnosed GD, antithyroid drugs for less than 3 months. RNA isolated from PBMCs was used to make the TCR library. These data are also associated with another study on T cells in Graves' hyperthyroidism and ophthalmopathy.

This specimen consisted of peripheral blood mononuclear cells (PBMCs), obtained at new diagnosis, from a patient treated with antithyroid drugs. The receptors stem from a man aged 35 to 55 with Graves disease.

This clonotype was counted ten times or more. This rearrangement joins TRBV5-1 to TRBJ2-3; D is perhaps TRBD1 or TRBD2 (5 bases each). CDR1 and CDR2 from the germline V gene are SGHRS and YFSETQ. This CDR3 has 16 amino acids. The V end lost 0 bases, the J end lost 2 bases, and 13 bases lay between the germline ends. CDR3 protein: CASSLGPGTATDTQYF. As DNA, the CDR3 is TGCGCCAGCAGCTTGGGCCCCGGGACGGCCACAGATACGCAGTATTTT.

This clonotype was counted at least ten times. This chain joins TRBV12-3 or TRBV12-4 and TRBJ1-3; D is possibly TRBD1 (5 bases). V lost 7 bases and J lost 8, with 15 bases in between. The CDR3 is 13 residues long. Here the CDR3 reads CASNPLGGHTIYF. The CDR3 DNA follows: TGTGCCAGCAACCCCCTCGGGGGTCACACCATATATTTT.

The chain recombines TRBV10-3 with TRBJ1-2; possible D gene TRBD1, 5 bases. The CDR3 loop spans 14 amino acids. Looked up from germline, CDR1 is ENHRY and CDR2 is SYGVKD. Trimming cost V 2 bases and J 7 bases, with 14 bases left between them. CDR3 in amino acids: CAISEPGLLGGYTF. In nucleotides, the CDR3 is TGTGCCATCAGTGAGCCGGGACTCCTGGGTGGCTACACCTTC.

This clonotype came up many times. V is TRBV28 and J is TRBJ2-7; no reliable D call. There are 12 residues in the CDR3. The germline V gene has CDR1 MDHEN and CDR2 SYDVKM. V shed 11 bases and J shed 7 bases, with 18 bases lying between them. In DNA, the CDR3 is TGTGCCGCCTCCCCGACTCCGCGGGAGCAGTACTTC. The encoded protein is CAASPTPREQYF.

This clonotype appeared many times. The chain has TRBV7-2 and TRBJ2-3; D ambiguous. This CDR3 is 14 amino acids long. The V end was cut by 0 bases, the J end by 4 bases, with 8 bases between. Germline V gene sequence: CDR1 SGHTA, CDR2 FQGNSA. CDR3 coding DNA: TGTGCCAGCAGCTTAGCACGGTGGGCAGATACGCAGTATTTT. It encodes CASSLARWADTQYF. The whole variable domain, filled in from reference TRBV7-2 and TRBJ2-3, reads GAGVSQSPSNKVTEKGKDVELRCDPISGHTALYWYRQSLGQGLEFLIYFQGNSAPDKSGLPSDRFSAERTGGSVSTLTIQRTQQEDSAVYLCASSLARWADTQYFGPGTRLTVL.

Remarks on this clonotype: A read error is likely here: a far larger clone is one base away. The genes are TRBV12-3 or TRBV12-4 and TRBJ2-1; D possibly corresponds to TRBD1 (5 bases). The CDR3 spans 14 residues. The CDR3 reads CANSDTGRGNEQFF. The CDR3 DNA is TGTGCCAACAGTGACACAGGTCGCGGCAATGAGCAGTTCTTC.

At least ten counts were recorded for this clonotype. The J gene is TRBJ2-5, the V gene TRBV28; D is possibly TRBD1 or TRBD2 (5 bases each). Germline loops: CDR1 MDHEN, CDR2 SYDVKM. The CDR3 consists of 13 residues. Trimming took off 8 bases at V and 5 bases at J, with 15 bases between the two ends. The CDR3 bases are TGTGCCAGCGGGACGACAGTCATGGAGACCCAGTACTTC. As protein: CASGTTVMETQYF.

There are a few counts of this clonotype. This chain connects TRBV9 to TRBJ1-1; D gene uncertain. V was clipped by 2 bases and J by 4 bases, with 9 bases between them. Germline lookup yields CDR1 SGDLS and CDR2 YYNGEE. The CDR3 covers 13 residues. DNA for the CDR3: TGTGCCAGCAGCGTCCGGGATTCCACTGAAGCTTTCTTT. It translates to CASSVRDSTEAFF.

This clonotype has ten or more counts. The rearrangement links TRBV6-1 to TRBJ2-3, with 7 bases that match TRBD1. Per the germline V gene, CDR1 is MNHNS and CDR2 is SASEGT. The CDR3 runs to 18 residues. V was pared by 2 bases and J by 3 bases, with 14 bases of the junction left unmatched. This CDR3 is CASSETSQGVMKTDTQYF. CDR3 coding DNA: TGTGCCAGCAGTGAAACTTCGCAGGGGGTCATGAAGACAGATACGCAGTATTTT.

This clonotype was counted at least ten times. The rearrangement joins TRBV18 to TRBJ2-5; 11 nucleotides align to TRBD1. CDR1 is KGHSH and CDR2 is LQKENI in the germline V gene. The CDR3 length is 15 residues. J was trimmed by 4 bases and V by 2 bases; bases with no gene match: 3. CDR3 in amino acids: CASSPGQGARETQYF. CDR3 DNA: TGTGCCAGCTCACCAGGACAGGGGGCAAGAGAGACCCAGTACTTC.

The chain couples TRBV7-3 to TRBJ2-6; the D gene is possibly TRBD1 (6 bases). Germline-derived CDR1 and CDR2 are SGHTA and FQGTGA. V was trimmed by 3 bases and J by 0 bases, leaving 15 bases between them. The CDR3 contains 18 residues. The CDR3 bases are TGTGCCAGCAGCTTCACTACAGGGTTTAGCTCTGGGGCCAACGTCCTGACTTTC. The encoded protein is CASSFTTGFSSGANVLTF.

This clonotype has at least ten counts. This chain links TRBV3-1 with TRBJ1-4; D gene ambiguous. The CDR3 is made up of 14 amino acids. Germline CDR1 is LGHDT and CDR2 is YNNKEL (reference sequence). V was pared by 5 bases and J by 7 bases, with 14 bases between. The CDR3 region is CASSGSQWGEKLFF. Here the CDR3 DNA reads TGTGCCAGCAGCGGGTCCCAATGGGGTGAAAAACTGTTTTTT. Complete variable domain (other parts from reference TRBV3-1 and TRBJ1-4): DTAVSQTPKYLVTQMGNDKSIKCEQNLGHDTMYWYKQDSKKFLKIMFSYNNKELIINETVPNRFSPKSPDKAHLNLHINSLELGDSAVYFCASSGSQWGEKLFFGSGTQLSVL.

This clonotype was seen many times. The chain joins TRBV20-1 to TRBJ1-5; the match to TRBD1 covers 7 bases. CDR3 size: 14 residues. Germline CDR1 reads DFQATT; CDR2 reads SNEGSKA (reference sequence). Trimming removed 7 bases from V and 1 base from J; junction bases left unmatched: 7. CDR3 in DNA: TGCAGTGGTGTCCAGGGGGTAAGCAATCAGCCCCAGCATTTT. It specifies CSGVQGVSNQPQHF.

This clonotype was found many times. This sequence joins TRBV30 and TRBJ2-6; possible D gene TRBD1, 5 bases. Trimming removed 2 bases from V and 1 base from J, with 15 bases in between. The CDR3 length is 17 residues. Germline CDR1 is GTSNPN and CDR2 is SVGIG (reference sequence). The CDR3 DNA sequence: TGTGCCTGGAGTAGGGGCAGGGCGATATCTGGGGCCAACGTCCTGACTTTC. Protein: CAWSRGRAISGANVLTF.

The table lists this clonotype with many counts. The chain is built from TRBV5-1 and TRBJ1-1, with D perhaps TRBD1 (5 bases). The CDR3 is 16 amino acids. CDR1 is SGHRS, CDR2 YFSETQ, per germline. Trimming removed 0 bases from V and 5 bases from J, with 17 bases in between. CDR3 DNA: TGCGCCAGCAGCTTGGATAGGCAGGGCGGTAGGACTGAAGCTTTCTTT. It encodes CASSLDRQGGRTEAFF.

To note about this clonotype: Given a much more abundant clone one base away, this may be a read error. V and J are TRBV5-1 and TRBJ2-3; D unresolved. The CDR3 spans 15 residues. CDR1 is SGHRS, CDR2 YFSETQ, per germline. Trimming took off 5 bases at V and 1 base at J, with 14 bases between the two ends. The CDR3 DNA reads as TGCGCCAGCAGTTCAAGGTCAGTGGGCACAGATACGCAGTATTTT. Translation gives CASSSRSVGTDTQYF.

This clonotype has at least ten counts. This rearrangement joins TRBV5-1 to TRBJ1-1; 9 bases fit TRBD1. CDR3 length equals 15 residues. CDR1 SGHRS and CDR2 YFSETQ come from the germline V gene. Trimming cost V 4 bases and J 1 base; bases outside gene matches: 5. CDR3 amino acids: CASSILQGANTEAFF. CDR3 sequence (DNA): TGCGCCAGCAGCATCCTACAGGGGGCGAACACTGAAGCTTTCTTT.

This clonotype was counted ten times or more. The V gene is TRBV27, the J gene TRBJ1-1; D is ambiguous. Germline assignment: CDR1 MNHEY and CDR2 SMNVEV (reference sequence). V lost 4 bases and J lost 0, with 9 bases in between. This CDR3 comprises 14 residues. This CDR3 is CASSSGGMNTEAFF. The CDR3 region has the DNA TGTGCCAGCAGTTCTGGCGGTATGAACACTGAAGCTTTCTTT.

Turning to this clonotype: With a much larger clone just one base away, this may be a read error. The J gene is TRBJ1-5, the V gene TRBV24-1; D is ambiguous. This CDR3 contains 14 residues. V dropped 7 bases and J dropped 7 bases, with 16 bases sitting between them. CDR1 is KGHDR, CDR2 SFDVKD, per germline. The CDR3 protein is CATSVSATNQPQHF. The CDR3 region has the DNA TGTGCCACCAGCGTCTCCGCGACAAACCAGCCCCAGCATTTT.

This clonotype showed up many times. The V call is TRBV20-1, the J call TRBJ2-5; tentatively, D is TRBD1 (6 bases). CDR1 is DFQATT, CDR2 SNEGSKA, per germline (reference sequence). The CDR3 loop spans 14 amino acids. The V end was cut by 0 bases, the J end by 1 base, with 9 bases between. As DNA, the CDR3 is TGCAGTGCTAGAGATCTACAGGGCCAAGAGACCCAGTACTTC. This encodes CSARDLQGQETQYF.

This clonotype has a handful of counts. This sequence joins TRBV3-1 and TRBJ1-2; 10 bases align to TRBD1. V lost 4 bases, J lost 8 bases, and 7 bases stayed unmatched. Looked up from germline, CDR1 is LGHDT and CDR2 is YNNKEL (reference sequence). The CDR3 runs to 14 residues. CDR3 nucleotide sequence: TGTGCCAGCAGCCCACGGACAGGGGGGAGCGGCTACACCTTC. Protein product: CASSPRTGGSGYTF.

This sequence joins TRBV4-3 and TRBJ2-3; D may be TRBD1 or TRBD2 (5 bases each). The ends were cut back, 4 bases at V and 8 bases at J, with 16 bases in the middle. Germline V CDR1 and CDR2: LGHNA, YSLEER. The CDR3 spans 14 residues. The CDR3 DNA sequence: TGCGCCAGCAGCCGGAACGGGGCTAAAGGTACGCAGTATTTT. Its protein product is CASSRNGAKGTQYF.

There are many counts of this clonotype. The chain joins TRBV11-2 to TRBJ2-7; TRBD1 aligns across 8 bases. The junction had 15 bases not matched to a gene; V was cut back by 5 bases and J by 6 bases. Germline CDR1 and CDR2: SGHAT and FQNNGV. The CDR3 totals 16 residues. CDR3 sequence reads: CASSPQPTGAVGEQYF. The CDR3, as DNA: TGTGCCAGCAGCCCACAGCCGACAGGGGCCGTGGGCGAGCAGTACTTC.

This clonotype was counted many times. This chain connects TRBV5-1 to TRBJ2-5; D gene unclear. CDR3 length: 14 residues. Looked up from germline, CDR1 is SGHRS and CDR2 is YFSETQ. Deletions cut 5 bases from V and 0 bases from J, with 11 bases between. For the CDR3, the DNA is TGCGCCAGCAGGACCCAGCGTTACCAAGAGACCCAGTACTTC. Translating it yields CASRTQRYQETQYF. Based on the CDR3 plus reference TRBV5-1 and TRBJ2-5, the full variable domain is KAGVTQTPRYLIKTRGQQVTLSCSPISGHRSVSWYQQTPGQGLQFLFEYFSETQRNKGNFPGRFSGRQFSNSRSEMNVSTLELGDSALYLCASRTQRYQETQYFGPGTRLLVL.